The entry below describes one T cell receptor beta chain. The CDR3 consists of 17 residues. From germline, CDR1 is SGHTA and CDR2 FQGNSA. V trimming: 1 base; J trimming: 5 bases; junction bases outside the gene matches: 5. This entry is derived from a study of shared clonotypes between healthy human individuals. Method: immunoSEQ multiplex PCR; TCRdb's copy keeps in-frame clones and lacks some. The sample records about 1.1 million clones, around 78% being singletons. Sample: memory CD4+ T cells from PBMCs. As to subset: CD45RA-negative fraction. The chain combines TRBV7-2 with TRBJ2-1, with 13 bases lining up with TRBD2. The sequence derives from a man in his late teens or twenties in good health. Some clones in this sample may be carry-over from other donors' samples. The CDR3 DNA reads as TGTGCCAGCAGCTTAGTTGGGGGACTAGCGGGAAACAATGAGCAGTTCTTC. Translation: CASSLVGGLAGNNEQFF.